This TCR beta chain is from a study of T-cell memory formation after mild COVID-19. CDR1 SQVTM and CDR2 ANQGSEA come from the germline V gene. V lost 7 bases to trimming and J lost 2 bases; unmatched junction nucleotides: 10. The CDR3 length is 14 residues. Via MiXCR, TCRdb re-called the 5' RACE reads, giving one row per CDR3 protein. This sample has hundreds of thousands of distinct CDR3 sequences; about 23% occur once, and the top ten carry 12%. At least ten counts were recorded for this clonotype. The chain joins TRBV29-1 to TRBJ2-7; 8 nucleotides match TRBD2. Material for sequencing was PBMCs or a T cell subset sorted from them (not recorded which). This receptor was identified in an adult woman who had mild COVID-19 (a few samples of this study predate the infection). Cell type and time point are not known. In DNA, the CDR3 is TGCAGCGCTGTCCGGGAGGGGGTACCCTACGAGCAGTACTTC. This translates into CSAVREGVPYEQYF.